This entry describes one T cell receptor beta chain. The sample belongs to a study of blood T cell repertoires in COVID-19. Study details: COVID-19 samples from acute and convalescent phases originated in the United States, Italy and Spain. The analysed material was cDNA or gDNA that came from T cells, B-cell-depleted T cells, or PBMCs.

Germline V gene lookup returns CDR1 MGHDK and CDR2 SYGVNS. The CDR3 sequence is 15 residues long. V lost 6 bases to trimming and J lost 5 bases; unmatched junction nucleotides: 12. The assay was immunoSEQ multiplex PCR, and TCRdb's table has in-frame clones only and misses some. In the table there are more than 300,000 clones, more than 70% of which are singletons. Sequences were obtained from peripheral blood. The chain links TRBV25-1 to TRBJ2-5; TRBD2 aligns across 7 bases. This TCR was sampled from a man between 18 and 35 years old who had recovered from COVID-19. CDR3 in amino acids: CASRYKGGQAETQYF. The CDR3 nucleotides are TGTGCCAGCAGATACAAGGGAGGGCAGGCGGAGACCCAGTACTTC.